These T cell receptor beta chains were read from a single sample in a study of T-cell memory formation after mild COVID-19. TCRdb re-called the 5' RACE reads through MiXCR, storing one row per CDR3 protein. The sample lists tens of thousands of distinct CDR3 sequences, 15% to 20% occurring once. Sequenced: PBMCs or a T cell subset sorted from them (not recorded which). These receptors came from an adult woman who had mild COVID-19 (a few samples of this study predate the infection). Cell type and time point are not known. CDR3s include the opening cysteine and the closing phenylalanine or tryptophan. The D gene is left open where the match is weak. Clone size is stated in some rows and not others, as once, few, many or a class when expanded.

cdr3_nt: TGCGCCAGCAGCTTGGGAACAGGGATCTACGAGCAGTACTTC; cdr3_aa: CASSLGTGIYEQYF; d_call: -; clone_size: many; cdr3_length: 14; v_call: TRBV5-1; j_call: TRBJ2-7
cdr3_nt: TGCGCCAGCAGCTTGGTAGGGACCGATGCAGATACGCAGTATTTT; cdr3_aa: CASSLVGTDADTQYF; d_call: -; clone_size: few; cdr3_length: 15; v_call: TRBV5-1; j_call: TRBJ2-3
cdr3_nt: TGCGCCAGCAGCACCCCCGGGCACACTGAAGCTTTCTTT; cdr3_aa: CASSTPGHTEAFF; d_call: -; clone_size: few; cdr3_length: 13; v_call: TRBV5-1; j_call: TRBJ1-1
cdr3_nt: TGCGCCAGCAGCCAAGAAGGGGGGGGGCCCTACAATGAGCAGTTCTTC; cdr3_aa: CASSQEGGGPYNEQFF; d_call: -; clone_size: -; cdr3_length: 16; v_call: TRBV4-1; j_call: TRBJ2-1
cdr3_nt: TGCGCCAGCAGCCAAGATCTTCAGGGCGAGACCCAGTACTTC; cdr3_aa: CASSQDLQGETQYF; d_call: -; clone_size: -; cdr3_length: 14; v_call: TRBV4-3; j_call: TRBJ2-5
cdr3_nt: TGTGCCACCAGCAGCACTAGCGGGGGGGCAGACGAGCAGTACTTC; cdr3_aa: CATSSTSGGADEQYF; d_call: TRBD2; clone_size: many; cdr3_length: 15; v_call: TRBV15; j_call: TRBJ2-7
cdr3_nt: TGCGCCAGCAGCTTCGGGGACAGGGAGTCCTACGAGCAGTACTTC; cdr3_aa: CASSFGDRESYEQYF; d_call: TRBD1; clone_size: -; cdr3_length: 15; v_call: TRBV5-1; j_call: TRBJ2-7
cdr3_nt: TGTGCCAGCAGTGATCCGGGGACCCAGTACTTC; cdr3_aa: CASSDPGTQYF; d_call: -; clone_size: -; cdr3_length: 11; v_call: TRBV25-1; j_call: TRBJ2-5
cdr3_nt: TGTGCCAGCAGTTCCGGGACGCAGAAAGAGACCCAGTACTTC; cdr3_aa: CASSSGTQKETQYF; d_call: -; clone_size: few; cdr3_length: 14; v_call: TRBV7-6; j_call: TRBJ2-5
cdr3_nt: TGTGCCAGCAGCTTAGCTTTGGGACTAGAAGGGCGCTTCAACGAGCAGTTCTTC; cdr3_aa: CASSLALGLEGRFNEQFF; d_call: TRBD2; clone_size: -; cdr3_length: 18; v_call: TRBV7-6; j_call: TRBJ2-1
cdr3_nt: TGTGCCAGCAGCCAAGATTGGAATCCCTACGAGCAGTACTTC; cdr3_aa: CASSQDWNPYEQYF; d_call: -; clone_size: -; cdr3_length: 14; v_call: TRBV3-1; j_call: TRBJ2-7
cdr3_nt: TGCAGCGTTGAAGATCACCCTCAGGAGACCCAGTACTTC; cdr3_aa: CSVEDHPQETQYF; d_call: -; clone_size: many; cdr3_length: 13; v_call: TRBV29-1; j_call: TRBJ2-5
cdr3_nt: TGTGCCAGCACCCCCATCGTACGAGCCTACGAGCAGTACTTC; cdr3_aa: CASTPIVRAYEQYF; d_call: -; clone_size: few; cdr3_length: 14; v_call: TRBV7-9; j_call: TRBJ2-7
cdr3_nt: TGTGCCAGCAGCTGGACAGGGGCCTACGAGCAGTACTTC; cdr3_aa: CASSWTGAYEQYF; d_call: TRBD1; clone_size: -; cdr3_length: 13; v_call: TRBV5-4; j_call: TRBJ2-7
cdr3_nt: TGCAGCCTCCCGGGACTAGGATACAATGAGCAGTTCTTC; cdr3_aa: CSLPGLGYNEQFF; d_call: TRBD2; clone_size: -; cdr3_length: 13; v_call: TRBV29-1; j_call: TRBJ2-1